One and the same sample provided the 2 T cell receptor beta chains below, sequenced in a study of blood T cell repertoires in COVID-19. Generated by immunoSEQ multiplex PCR, the TCRdb table keeps only in-frame clones and is missing some. In the table there are roughly 230,000 clones, 80% to 90% of which are singletons. Sequencing was performed on PBMCs or T cells enriched from blood (not recorded which). The origin of the receptors is a young man in a cohort exposed to, infected with or recovered from COVID-19 (not recorded which).

The gene calls are TRBV19 and TRBJ2-1; 9 bases are a match to TRBD2. The V gene's germline CDR1 is LNHDA and CDR2 SQIVND (reference sequence). This CDR3 is built from 16 residues. J gave up 6 bases and V 5 bases, and 11 bases lay outside the gene matches. CDR3 residues: CASSFKAGGRVNEQFF. CDR3 nucleotides: TGTGCCAGTAGTTTTAAAGCGGGAGGTAGGGTCAATGAGCAGTTCTTC.

The chain recombines TRBV5-1 with TRBJ1-2; D ambiguous. CDR1 and CDR2 (germline): SGHRS, YFSETQ. The CDR3 is 14 residues long. Deletions cut 0 bases from V and 6 bases from J, with 12 bases between. CDR3 DNA: TGCGCCAGCAGCTTGGCCGGGGTTGAGCATGGCTACACCTTC. This encodes CASSLAGVEHGYTF.